Listed below are T cell receptor beta chains from one sample, sequenced in a study of response to subunit inactivated influenza vaccine. Each CDR3 protein is one row after TCRdb ran MiXCR on the RT-PCR reads. This sample has 630,000 or so distinct CDR3 sequences; about 15% occur once, and the top ten carry 9.5% to 13%. Sequenced here: PBMCs from blood, sampled 12 days after vaccination. These receptors originate from a man between 50 and 59 years old who received an inactivated influenza vaccine. Both conserved end residues are trimmed from each CDR3. Expanded clones get a size class; other rows say once, few or many, or leave the size out.

v_call clone_size cdr3_aa
TRBV11-3 few ASSARLAGTYNEQF
TRBV4-2 . ASSQVRTSSEQY
TRBV6-2/TRBV6-3 few ASTTGTSLFDEQF
TRBV7-9 few ASSLLAGVTLYNEQF
TRBV7-9 few ASSPEGWANYGYT
TRBV18 . ASSLGLADELF
TRBV7-2 . VSSLLGTENSPLH
TRBV2 many ASNPGGGSYEQY
TRBV18 few ASSKRLAGNHNNEQF
TRBV25-1 few ASSDQGLGNPYEQY
TRBV9 few ASSVAGGGVEETQY
TRBV4-1 many ASSQARPAPTNEKLF
TRBV7-2 . ASSPKTGRNEKLF
TRBV13 few ATQRIPNTEAF
TRBV5-5 . ASSSTVGEQF
TRBV20-1 few SAQREVSYEQY
TRBV28 . ASRGDITYEQY
TRBV28 few ASSRASVETQY
TRBV15 . ATSSDRGQQETQY
TRBV29-1 few SVTENKETQY
TRBV9 . ASSVLSLGTGELF
TRBV30 many AWRRDRYEQY
TRBV4-2 few ASSQEAGSGANVLT
TRBV29-1 few SAGHSNQPQH
TRBV4-1 . ASSQEGLRGSEQY
TRBV10-2 . TSTPDRVGETQY
TRBV4-2 . ASSQDISGSYNEQF
TRBV11-1 many ASSLSQGADRYNEQF
TRBV7-2 . ASSFTSVGRVPEQY
TRBV20-1 few SAMITGANVLT
TRBV24-1 few ATSDSAGGATGELF
TRBV20-1 few SPPGTFYNEQF
TRBV12-3/TRBV12-4 . ASISSPLAVYEQY
TRBV14 few ASNDPGRGGSGANVLT
TRBV5-6 few ASSEGLAVYNEQF
TRBV18 . ASGDPTGELF
TRBV5-1 . ASSLTFAGELF
TRBV28 . ANRDRGGNEQF
TRBV20-1 few SARDYLASSYNEQF